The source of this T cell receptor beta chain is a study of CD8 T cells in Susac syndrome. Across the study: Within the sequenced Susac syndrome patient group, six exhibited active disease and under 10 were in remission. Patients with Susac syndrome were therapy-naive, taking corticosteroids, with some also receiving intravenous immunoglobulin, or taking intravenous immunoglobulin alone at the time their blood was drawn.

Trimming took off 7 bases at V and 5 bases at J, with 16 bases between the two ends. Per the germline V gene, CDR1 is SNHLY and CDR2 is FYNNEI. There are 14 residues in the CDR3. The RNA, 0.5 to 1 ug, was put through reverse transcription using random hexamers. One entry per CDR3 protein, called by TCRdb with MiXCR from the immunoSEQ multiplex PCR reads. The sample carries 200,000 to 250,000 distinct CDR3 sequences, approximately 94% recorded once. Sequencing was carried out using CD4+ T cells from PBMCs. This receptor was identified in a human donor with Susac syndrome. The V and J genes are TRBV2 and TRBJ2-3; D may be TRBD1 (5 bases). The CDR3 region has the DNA TGTGCCAGCATAATAGACAGAACAAGAGATACGCAGTATTTT. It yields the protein CASIIDRTRDTQYF. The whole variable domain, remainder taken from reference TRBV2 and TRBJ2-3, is EPEVTQTPSHQVTQMGQEVILRCVPISNHLYFYWYRQILGQKVEFLVSFYNNEISEKSEIFDDQFSVERPDGSNFTLKIRSTKLEDSAMYFCASIIDRTRDTQYFGPGTRLTVL.